The rows below give T cell receptor beta chains drawn from one sample of a study of cytomegalovirus exposure and HLA in healthy donors. Here immunoSEQ multiplex PCR was the method, and the copy in TCRdb shows in-frame clones only, minus some. Of 95,000 to 120,000 clones in the sample, roughly two thirds were seen once. The specimen was PBMCs. The receptor set was obtained from a man between 18 and 35 years old in good health and CMV-seropositive. The CDR3 runs from the conserved cysteine through the conserved F or W. D genes are given only for firm matches. Size tells how often a clone was seen (once, few, many) or the class of an expanded clone, and some rows leave it out.

V	J	D	size	CDR3	DNA
TRBV2	TRBJ1-5	TRBD1	NA	CASSGTGPQPQHF	TGTGCCAGCAGTGGGACAGGGCCTCAGCCCCAGCATTTT
TRBV2	TRBJ1-2	NA	NA	CASSEGQIGYGYTF	TGTGCCAGCAGTGAAGGACAGATTGGCTATGGCTACACCTTC
TRBV5-1	TRBJ2-6	NA	NA	CASSFTETPNNVLTF	TGCGCCAGCAGCTTCACAGAAACCCCTAACAACGTCCTGACTTTC
TRBV18	TRBJ2-3	NA	few	CASSPPTDTQYF	TGTGCCAGCTCACCTCCGACAGATACGCAGTATTTT
TRBV7-9	TRBJ2-7	TRBD2	NA	CASSSLMGLAEYEQYF	TGTGCCAGCAGCTCCTTGATGGGACTAGCGGAGTACGAGCAGTACTTC
TRBV6-5	TRBJ2-1	TRBD1	NA	CASRSDRGSYNEQFF	TGTGCCAGCAGATCAGACAGGGGCTCCTACAATGAGCAGTTCTTC
TRBV7-9	TRBJ2-1	NA	NA	CARPGNNEQFF	TGTGCCAGACCAGGGAACAATGAGCAGTTCTTC
TRBV4-1	TRBJ2-1	NA	NA	CASSQDHPVEQFF	TGCGCCAGCAGCCAAGATCACCCGGTTGAGCAGTTCTTC
TRBV19	TRBJ1-2	NA	NA	CASRADMDRNGYTF	TGTGCCAGTAGGGCAGACATGGATCGGAATGGCTACACCTTC
TRBV12-2	TRBJ2-3	NA	NA	CASRLDRADTQYF	TGTGCAAGTCGCTTGGACAGGGCAGATACGCAGTATTTT
TRBV4-1	TRBJ2-1	NA	NA	CASSQLFGGIGQFF	TGCGCCAGCAGCCAGCTATTCGGAGGGATTGGGCAGTTCTTC
TRBV6-5	TRBJ1-2	NA	NA	CATRRGNNYGYTF	TGTGCCACCAGGCGGGGCAATAACTATGGCTACACCTTC
TRBV5-4	TRBJ2-7	TRBD2	NA	CASSSGLTSGELHEQYF	TGTGCCAGCAGCTCGGGGCTGACTAGCGGCGAACTCCACGAGCAGTACTTC
TRBV11-2	TRBJ2-1	NA	NA	CASNPQNTYNEQFF	TGTGCCAGCAACCCACAGAACACCTACAATGAGCAGTTCTTC
TRBV6-6	TRBJ1-1	NA	few	CASSYTNSEAFF	TGTGCCAGCAGTTACACAAATTCAGAAGCTTTCTTT
TRBV6-1	TRBJ2-7	TRBD2	NA	CASSEERDSYEQYF	TGTGCCAGCAGTGAAGAGCGGGACTCCTACGAGCAGTACTTC
TRBV20-1	TRBJ2-2	NA	NA	CSARRVGELFF	TGCAGTGCTAGGCGGGTGGGGGAGCTGTTTTTT
TRBV5-4	TRBJ1-1	TRBD1	NA	CASSARTGANTEAFF	TGTGCCAGCAGCGCGCGCACAGGGGCGAACACTGAAGCTTTCTTT
TRBV28	TRBJ1-5	TRBD1	NA	CASSLSFEGALLFSNQPQHF	TGTGCCAGCAGTTTAAGTTTTGAGGGGGCGCTTTTATTTAGCAATCAGCCCCAGCATTTT
TRBV29-1	TRBJ2-3	TRBD1	NA	CSTSPALGGEGTDTQYF	TGCAGCACTTCCCCTGCCTTAGGGGGCGAGGGGACAGATACGCAGTATTTT
TRBV4-2	TRBJ1-1	NA	few	CASSQAPTYTEAFF	TGTGCCAGCAGCCAAGCCCCGACTTACACTGAAGCTTTCTTT
TRBV5-1	TRBJ2-1	TRBD1	NA	CASSLGTEPYNEQFF	TGCGCCAGCAGCCTAGGGACAGAGCCTTACAATGAGCAGTTCTTC
TRBV5-1	TRBJ1-1	NA	NA	CASSFAGSEAFF	TGCGCCAGCAGCTTTGCGGGGAGTGAAGCTTTCTTT
TRBV2	TRBJ2-3	TRBD1	NA	CASLPGQVTDTQYF	TGTGCCAGCCTACCGGGACAGGTTACAGATACGCAGTATTTT
TRBV6-5	TRBJ2-2	NA	NA	CASRGHGTGTGELFF	TGTGCCAGCCGTGGACACGGAACAGGGACCGGGGAGCTGTTTTTT
TRBV4-1	TRBJ2-3	NA	NA	CASSQGADTQYF	TGCGCCAGCAGCCAAGGGGCGGATACGCAGTATTTT
TRBV14	TRBJ2-3	TRBD2	NA	CASSPTLAGPSTDTQYF	TGTGCCAGCAGCCCCACCCTAGCGGGACCTAGCACAGATACGCAGTATTTT
TRBV4-1	TRBJ1-1	NA	once	CASSPARAFTEAFF	TGCGCCAGCAGCCCGGCCAGGGCATTCACTGAAGCTTTCTTT
TRBV2	TRBJ1-5	NA	NA	CAISQEGNQPQHF	TGTGCCATTTCACAGGAAGGCAACCAGCCCCAGCATTTT
TRBV28	TRBJ1-2	TRBD1	few	CASSPGQGPTGYTF	TGTGCCAGCAGTCCAGGACAGGGACCTACGGGCTACACCTTC
TRBV11-2	TRBJ1-6	NA	NA	CASKGALSYNSPLHF	TGTGCCAGCAAAGGGGCACTCTCCTATAATTCACCCCTCCACTTT
TRBV5-6	TRBJ1-4	NA	NA	CASSIGSSTNEKLFF	TGTGCCAGCAGCATCGGGTCAAGCACTAATGAAAAACTGTTTTTT
TRBV10-3	TRBJ2-7	NA	NA	CAISALYEQYF	TGTGCCATCAGTGCTCTCTACGAGCAGTACTTC
TRBV1	TRBJ2-3	NA	NA	CTSSPMDRPSVHTQYF	TGCACCAGCAGCCCCATGGACAGGCCATCTGTACATACGCAGTATTTT